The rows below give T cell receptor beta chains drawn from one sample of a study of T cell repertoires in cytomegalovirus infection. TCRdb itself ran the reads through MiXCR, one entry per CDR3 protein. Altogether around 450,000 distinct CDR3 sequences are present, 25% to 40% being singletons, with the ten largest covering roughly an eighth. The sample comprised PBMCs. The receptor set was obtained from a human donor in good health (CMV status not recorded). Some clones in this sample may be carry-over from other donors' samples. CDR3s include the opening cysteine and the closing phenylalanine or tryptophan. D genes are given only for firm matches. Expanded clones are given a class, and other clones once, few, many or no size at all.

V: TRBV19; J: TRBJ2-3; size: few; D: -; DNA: TGTGCCAGTACCCCTCGCGGGGTTACAGATACGCAGTATTTT; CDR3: CASTPRGVTDTQYF
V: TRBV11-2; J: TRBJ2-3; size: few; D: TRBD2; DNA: TGTGCCAGCAGCTTATTGGATGGGGCCGGGAGGGCTAGCACAGATACGCAGTATTTT; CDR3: CASSLLDGAGRASTDTQYF
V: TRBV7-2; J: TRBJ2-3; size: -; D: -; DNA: TGTGCCAGCAGCTTAGATCCAGGCTACACAGATACGCAGTATTTT; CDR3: CASSLDPGYTDTQYF
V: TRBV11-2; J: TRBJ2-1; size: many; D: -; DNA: TGTGCCAGCAGCGGGGGGAACAATGAGCAGTTCTTC; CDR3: CASSGGNNEQFF
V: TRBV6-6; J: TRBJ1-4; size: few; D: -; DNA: TGTGCCAGCAGTTATTGGAGCAGGGAGGATGAAAAACTGTTTTTT; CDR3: CASSYWSREDEKLFF
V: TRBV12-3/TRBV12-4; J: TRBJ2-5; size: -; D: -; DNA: TGTGCCAGCAGTTTAGAGCTCGACCGGGAGACCCAGTACTTC; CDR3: CASSLELDRETQYF
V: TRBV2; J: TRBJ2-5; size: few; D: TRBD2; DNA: TGTGCCAGCAGGGGAGGGAGGCTCCAAGAGACCCAGTACTTC; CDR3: CASRGGRLQETQYF
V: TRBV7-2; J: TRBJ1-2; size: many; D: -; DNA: TGTGCCAGCAGCTTATATGCGGTTAACTATGGCTACACCTTC; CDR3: CASSLYAVNYGYTF
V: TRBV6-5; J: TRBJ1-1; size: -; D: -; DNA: TGTGCCAGCAGTTACGATCAAAGGGGAAACACTGAAGCTTTCTTT; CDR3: CASSYDQRGNTEAFF
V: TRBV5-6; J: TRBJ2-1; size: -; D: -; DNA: TGTGCCAGCAACATAGGGCTAAGCTCCTACAATGAGCAGTTCTTC; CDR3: CASNIGLSSYNEQFF
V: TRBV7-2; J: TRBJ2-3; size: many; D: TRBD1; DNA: TGTGCCATCCCAAGACAGGGAAGCCGGACAGATACGCAGTATTTT; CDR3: CAIPRQGSRTDTQYF
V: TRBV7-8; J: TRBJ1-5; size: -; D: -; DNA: TGTGCCAGCAGCGATGTTGGGCTGAGCAATCAGCCCCAGCATTTT; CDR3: CASSDVGLSNQPQHF
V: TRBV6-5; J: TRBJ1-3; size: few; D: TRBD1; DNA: TGTGCCAGCGGGTTTCGGATGGGACAGATGGGAAACACCATATATTTT; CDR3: CASGFRMGQMGNTIYF
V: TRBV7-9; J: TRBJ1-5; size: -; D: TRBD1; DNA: TGTGCCAGCAGCTCACCGGACAGGGTGGGACAGCCCCAGCATTTT; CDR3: CASSSPDRVGQPQHF
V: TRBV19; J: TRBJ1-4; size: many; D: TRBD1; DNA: TGTGCCAGTAGTCCCCGGGACAGGGGGGATGAAAAACTGTTTTTT; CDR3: CASSPRDRGDEKLFF
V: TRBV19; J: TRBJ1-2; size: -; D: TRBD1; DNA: TGTGCCAGTAGTACTCGGGACAGAGGGGACGTTTGCTCCACCTTC; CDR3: CASSTRDRGDVCSTF
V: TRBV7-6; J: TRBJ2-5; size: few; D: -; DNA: TGTGCCAGCAGCTTAGCCCAACAGGGAGGGGGGACCCAGTACTTC; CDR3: CASSLAQQGGGTQYF
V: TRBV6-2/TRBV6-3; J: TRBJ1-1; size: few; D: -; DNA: TGTGCCAGCAGTTACGGGTATACTGAAGCTTTCTTT; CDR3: CASSYGYTEAFF
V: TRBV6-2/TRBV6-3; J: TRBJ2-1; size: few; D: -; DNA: TGTGCCAGCAGCCTATTAGCGATCGCCTACAATGAGCAGTTCTTC; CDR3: CASSLLAIAYNEQFF
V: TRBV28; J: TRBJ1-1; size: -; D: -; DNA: TGTGCCAGCAGTAAACTGACAGGAAGGGACACTGAAGCTTTCTTT; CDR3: CASSKLTGRDTEAFF
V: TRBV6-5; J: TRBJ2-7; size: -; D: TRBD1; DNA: TGTGCCAGCAGTTACTCTGCCCCCGGGACAGCGACCTACGAGCAGTACTTC; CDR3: CASSYSAPGTATYEQYF
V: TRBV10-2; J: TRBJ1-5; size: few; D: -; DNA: TGCGCCAGCAGTGAGTCCTCCCGAGGCAATCAGCCCCAGCATTTT; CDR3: CASSESSRGNQPQHF
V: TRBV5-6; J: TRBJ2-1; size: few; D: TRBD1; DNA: TGTGCCAGCAGTCCCGGGACAGCCTACAATGAGCAGTTCTTC; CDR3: CASSPGTAYNEQFF
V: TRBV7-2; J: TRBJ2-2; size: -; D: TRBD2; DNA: TGTGCCAGAAGCTTAAGAGCGGGGTTCTCGAACACCGGGGAGCTGTTTTTT; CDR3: CARSLRAGFSNTGELFF
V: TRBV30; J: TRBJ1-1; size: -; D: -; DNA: TGTGCCTGCCCCCGAACTGAAGCTTTCTTT; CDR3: CACPRTEAFF
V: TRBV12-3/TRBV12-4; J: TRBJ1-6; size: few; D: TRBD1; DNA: TGTGCCAGCAGTTTTCGCCCAGGACAGGGAAATTCACCCCTCCACTTT; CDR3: CASSFRPGQGNSPLHF
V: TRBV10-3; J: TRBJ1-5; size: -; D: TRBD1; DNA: TGTGCCGTGGGACAGAATAGCAATCAGCCCCAGCATTTT; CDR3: CAVGQNSNQPQHF
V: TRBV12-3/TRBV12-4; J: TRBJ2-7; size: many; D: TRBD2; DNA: TGTGCCAGCAGTCTTAGCGGGGGAAACTCCTACGAGCAGTACTTC; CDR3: CASSLSGGNSYEQYF
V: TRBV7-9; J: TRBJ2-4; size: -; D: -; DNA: TGTGCCAGCAGCTCTCCGACAGTAGCCAAAAACATTCAGTACTTC; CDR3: CASSSPTVAKNIQYF
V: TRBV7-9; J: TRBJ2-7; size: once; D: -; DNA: TGTGCCAGCAGCGCCGGGGGAAGCTCCTACGAGCATTACTTC; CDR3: CASSAGGSSYEHYF
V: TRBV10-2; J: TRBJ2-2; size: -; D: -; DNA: TGCGCCAGCAGCCCTCCGCGGGGGAGTCAGGGGGACGGGGAGCTGTTTTTT; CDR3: CASSPPRGSQGDGELFF
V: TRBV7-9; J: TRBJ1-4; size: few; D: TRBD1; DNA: TGTGCCAGCAGCTTCCCCGAAGGACAGGGTTACACTTTT; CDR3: CASSFPEGQGYTF
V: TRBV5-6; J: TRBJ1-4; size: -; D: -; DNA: TGTGCCAGCAGCTTGTCCAGGGGTGTTCTTCCCGAAAAACTGTTTTTT; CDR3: CASSLSRGVLPEKLFF
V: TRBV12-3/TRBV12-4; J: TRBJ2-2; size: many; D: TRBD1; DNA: TGTGCCAGCAGAAGACAGGGGGGACGTGGTGGGGAGCTGTTTTTT; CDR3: CASRRQGGRGGELFF
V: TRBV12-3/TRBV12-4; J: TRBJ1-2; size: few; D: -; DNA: TGTGCCAGCAGTTTGGCCGTATCCTATGGCTACACCTTC; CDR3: CASSLAVSYGYTF
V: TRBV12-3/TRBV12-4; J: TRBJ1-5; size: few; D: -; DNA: TGTGCCAGCAGCACAGGAAAGGGGTCCAATCAGCCCCAGCATTTT; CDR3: CASSTGKGSNQPQHF
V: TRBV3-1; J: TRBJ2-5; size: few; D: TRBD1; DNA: TGTGCCAGCAGCAGATCACCGACAGGGCAACAAGAGACCCAGTACTTC; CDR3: CASSRSPTGQQETQYF
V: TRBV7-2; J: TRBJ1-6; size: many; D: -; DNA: TGTGCCAGCAGCTTCTTGAATTCACCCCTCCACTTT; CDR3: CASSFLNSPLHF
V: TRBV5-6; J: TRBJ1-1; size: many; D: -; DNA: TGTGCCAGCACGGGAAACACTGAAGCTTTCTTT; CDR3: CASTGNTEAFF
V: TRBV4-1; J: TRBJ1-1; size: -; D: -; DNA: TGCGCCAGCAGCCAAGATGGAGGGAGGGGGGTTGGGAACACTGAAGCTTTCTTT; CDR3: CASSQDGGRGVGNTEAFF
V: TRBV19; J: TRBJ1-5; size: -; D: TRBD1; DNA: TGTGCCAGTAGTGTGACAGGGGTCGATCAGCCCCAGCATTTT; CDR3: CASSVTGVDQPQHF
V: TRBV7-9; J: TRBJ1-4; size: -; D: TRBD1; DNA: TGTGCCAGCAGCGCCACCGGGACAGGGGATGAAAAACTGTTTTTT; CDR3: CASSATGTGDEKLFF
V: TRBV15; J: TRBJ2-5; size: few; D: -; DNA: TGTGCCACCAGCTTAGGACGGGTGGGGGAGACCCAGTACTTC; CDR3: CATSLGRVGETQYF
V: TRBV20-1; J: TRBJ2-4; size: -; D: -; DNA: TGCAGTGTAAGCCAATCAGACCTAGCCAAAAACATTCAGTACTTC; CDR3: CSVSQSDLAKNIQYF
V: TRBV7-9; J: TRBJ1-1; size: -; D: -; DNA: TGTGCCAGCAGCTTAGCCGGGGGGGGCACTGAAGCTTTATTT; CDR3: CASSLAGGGTEALF